The 9 T cell receptor beta chains listed next were all sequenced from one sample in a study of T cell clonotyping in hematopoietic cell transplantation. The data were produced by immunoSEQ multiplex PCR, yet TCRdb's version contains in-frame clones alone and is incomplete. The sample shows roughly 9,000 clones, around 80% of them seen only once. Sequencing was performed on PBMCs, taken at the time of graft-versus-host disease after allogeneic stem cell transplant. The receptors shown here come from a male patient between 60 and 69 years old who had an allogeneic stem cell transplant from an unrelated donor, so the T cells may come from the graft donor. Some clones in this sample may be carry-over from other donors' samples.

The chain employs TRBV4-3 and TRBJ1-1, with D uncertain. The length of the CDR3 is 14 residues. The V end was cut by 1 base, the J end by 3 bases, with 9 bases between. The germline V gene encodes CDR1 LGHNA and CDR2 YSLEER. The CDR3 spells CASSQGLRDTEAFF. The CDR3 DNA reads as TGCGCCAGCAGCCAAGGGCTTAGGGACACTGAAGCTTTCTTT.

This chain connects TRBV4-1 to TRBJ1-6; D is undetermined. This CDR3 spans 15 amino acids. The V end was cut by 1 base, the J end by 7 bases, with 11 bases between. CDR1 and CDR2 (germline): MGHRA, YSYEKL. The CDR3 region has the DNA TGCGCCAGCAGCCAAGCGCGGGGTCTGAATTCACCCCTCCACTTT. Translating gives CASSQARGLNSPLHF.

This chain's CDR3 is CASSLGQTGTYEQYF. As DNA, the CDR3 is TGTGCCAGCAGCTTAGGTCAAACAGGCACCTACGAGCAGTACTTC. The chain joins TRBV7-9 to TRBJ2-7, with D possibly matching TRBD1 (5 bases). Looked up from germline, CDR1 is SEHNR and CDR2 is FQNEAQ (reference sequence). The CDR3 consists of 15 residues. V shed 1 base and J shed 2 bases, with 12 bases lying between them.

CDR3 loop: CASSRVGEKLFF. DNA for the CDR3: TGTGCCAGCAGCCGCGTGGGGGAAAAACTGTTTTTT. The chain recombines TRBV5-4 with TRBJ1-4; D is unclear. This CDR3 is built from 12 residues. Trimming stripped 4 bases from V and 8 bases from J, with 9 bases between. Per the germline V gene, CDR1 is SGHNT and CDR2 is YYREEE (reference sequence).

The gene calls are TRBV28 and TRBJ2-5; TRBD1 might be the D (5 bases). The V gene's germline CDR1 is MDHEN and CDR2 SYDVKM. Trimming shortened V by 2 bases and J by 5 bases, and 12 bases separated the two germline ends. The length of the CDR3 is 14 residues. CDR3 nucleotides: TGTGCCAGCAGTTTACTGTCCGCAGGGGAGACCCAGTACTTC. It is translated as CASSLLSAGETQYF.

The chain is built from TRBV5-8 and TRBJ2-1; D is perhaps TRBD1 (5 bases). The CDR3 totals 12 residues. Germline V CDR1 and CDR2: SGHTS, YDEGEE. V was trimmed by 7 bases and J by 6 bases, leaving 11 bases between them. The CDR3 DNA reads as TGTGCCAGCGGGGCTAGAACCAATGAGCAGTTCTTC. Its protein product is CASGARTNEQFF.

V and J are TRBV29-1 and TRBJ2-3, with D perhaps TRBD1 (6 bases). Trimming removed 7 bases at V and 0 bases at J, with 11 bases between. This CDR3 comprises 13 residues. CDR1 is SQVTM, CDR2 ANQGSEA, per germline. The CDR3 is CSGGHVSTDTQYF. The CDR3 DNA reads as TGCAGCGGGGGACATGTGAGCACAGATACGCAGTATTTT.

The chain employs TRBV5-1 and TRBJ2-7; D might be TRBD1 or TRBD2, each matching 6 bases. Germline V gene sequence: CDR1 SGHRS, CDR2 YFSETQ. The CDR3 length is 15 residues. V was clipped by 4 bases and J by 3 bases, with 17 bases between them. The CDR3 region is CASSPVGGGDYEQYF. CDR3 bases: TGCGCCAGCAGCCCGGTCGGAGGGGGAGACTACGAGCAGTACTTC.

This chain uses TRBV14 with TRBJ1-1; D perhaps matches TRBD1 (6 bases). This CDR3 spans 18 amino acids. Germline V gene data show CDR1 as SGHDN and CDR2 as FVKESK. V lost 4 bases and J lost 4, with 25 bases in between. CDR3 loop: CASSLMNPWGGLGTEAFF. CDR3 nucleotide sequence: TGTGCCAGCAGCCTAATGAACCCATGGGGGGGGCTTGGCACTGAAGCTTTCTTT.